This record looks at one TCR beta chain sequence and its context. Antigen unknown. The protocol was immunoSEQ multiplex PCR, while the TCRdb copy is restricted to in-frame clones and leaves out a portion. The sample comprises roughly 170,000 clones, 80% to 90% of which are singletons, and roughly 0.5% rests with the top ten. This record comes from a study of T cell responses to AZD1222 COVID-19 vaccine. Overall study findings and caveats: Unmutated variant regions are reportedly the target of nearly half of TCRs that are spike-specific.

The CDR3 contains 14 residues. The germline CDR1 and CDR2 sequences are PRHDT and FYEKMQ (reference sequence). With V trimmed by 5 bases and J by 1 base, 1 base remained unmatched. The sequences come from peripheral blood, collected on day 0 of AZD1222 vaccination. The chain joins TRBV13 to TRBJ1-3; TRBD1 matches at 8 bases. This sequence was found in an adult in good health. CDR3 sequence reads: CASSQGASGNTIYF. The CDR3 nucleotides are TGTGCCAGCAGCCAGGGGGCATCTGGAAACACCATATATTTT. Looking up the rest from reference TRBV13 and TRBJ1-3 gives the full variable domain: AAGVIQSPRHLIKEKRETATLKCYPIPRHDTVYWYQQGPGQDPQFLISFYEKMQSDKGSIPDRFSAQQFSDYHSELNMSSLELGDSALYFCASSQGASGNTIYFGEGSWLTVV.